Following are 16 T cell receptor beta chains from one sample sequenced in a study of cytomegalovirus exposure and HLA in healthy donors. Primers included in the PCR were 60 Vbeta and 13 Jbeta primers. The protocol was immunoSEQ multiplex PCR, while the TCRdb copy is restricted to in-frame clones and leaves out a portion. The sample includes 130,000 to 150,000 clones, approximately 73% seen only once; the top ten take roughly 14%. Sequenced: PBMCs. All receptors derive from a human donor in good health.

Written as DNA, the CDR3 is TGCGCCAGCAGCTTCGATGCGGGGGGGTCCACAGATACGCAGTATTTT. Amino acids: CASSFDAGGSTDTQYF. The genes are TRBV5-1 and TRBJ2-3; 9 nucleotides match TRBD2. Trimming took 2 bases from V and 2 from J; bases not matched to a gene: 6. The CDR3 covers 16 residues. Germline V gene sequence: CDR1 SGHRS, CDR2 YFSETQ.

The V call is TRBV2, the J call TRBJ2-5, with D possibly TRBD1 on 8 matching bases. The V gene's germline CDR1 is SNHLY and CDR2 FYNNEI. CDR3 size: 12 residues. The V end was cut by 9 bases, the J end by 3 bases, with 11 bases between. CDR3 amino acids: CARQGGEETQYF. CDR3 bases: TGTGCCAGACAGGGGGGGGAAGAGACCCAGTACTTC.

The chain links TRBV7-9 to TRBJ2-3; D remains ambiguous. This CDR3 has 15 amino acids. Germline CDR1 SEHNR, CDR2 FQNEAQ (reference sequence). V was clipped by 2 bases and J by 0 bases, with 9 bases between them. The CDR3 reads CASSLIQTSTDTQYF. CDR3 nucleotides: TGTGCCAGCAGCTTAATCCAGACTAGCACAGATACGCAGTATTTT.

The chain recombines TRBV5-1 with TRBJ2-5; 7 nucleotides align to TRBD2. The J call may be in error: the DNA end matches TRBJ2-7 better. This CDR3 comprises 15 residues. Germline values: CDR1 SGHRS, CDR2 YFSETQ. CDR3 in DNA: TGCGCCAGCAGCTTGGGAGACGGGGGGATCTACGAGCAGTACTTC. Protein product: CASSLGDGGIYEQYF.

V gene TRBV25-1 combines with J gene TRBJ2-3, with D perhaps TRBD1 (6 bases). CDR1 is MGHDK and CDR2 is SYGVNS in the germline V gene. The CDR3 totals 17 residues. Trimming took off 4 bases at V and 0 bases at J, with 17 bases between the two ends. CDR3 DNA sequence: TGTGCCAGCAGTGGGGGGCTGTCAGTCTCTAGCACAGATACGCAGTATTTT. It encodes CASSGGLSVSSTDTQYF.

Here the CDR3 reads CASSPTIGPTDTQYF. The CDR3 DNA reads TGTGCCAGCAGCCCCACCATTGGCCCCACAGATACGCAGTATTTT. The chain joins TRBV9 to TRBJ2-3; D is unclear. Trimming took off 4 bases at V and 2 bases at J, with 14 bases between the two ends. The CDR3 extends over 15 amino acids. Germline values: CDR1 SGDLS, CDR2 YYNGEE.

The chain carries TRBV27 and TRBJ2-2; D is perhaps TRBD2 (5 bases). Trimming shortened V by 5 bases and J by 5 bases, and 12 bases separated the two germline ends. This CDR3 has 14 amino acids. CDR1 is MNHEY and CDR2 is SMNVEV in the germline V gene (reference sequence). CDR3 in amino acids: CASSPPRGTGELFF. The CDR3 DNA reads as TGTGCCAGCAGTCCCCCCCGGGGTACCGGGGAGCTGTTTTTT.

This clone was counted between two and nine times. The chain recombines TRBV6-1 with TRBJ2-5; TRBD2 might be the D (5 bases). Trimming stripped 5 bases from V and 5 bases from J, with 18 bases between. The CDR3 loop spans 15 amino acids. CDR1 and CDR2 (germline): MNHNS, SASEGT. The CDR3 DNA reads as TGTGCCAGCAGTTTTTTGGCCCTGCAGCGGGAGACCCAGTACTTC. This codes for CASSFLALQRETQYF.

The chain links TRBV28 to TRBJ2-2, with 10 bases that match TRBD1. There are 16 residues in the CDR3. The J segment lost 4 bases and the V segment lost 5 bases, leaving 7 bases of the junction unmatched. CDR1 is MDHEN and CDR2 is SYDVKM in the germline V gene. The CDR3, as DNA: TGTGCCAGCAGTGTTTTGAGGACAGGGGGCACCGGGGAGCTGTTTTTT. Encoded protein: CASSVLRTGGTGELFF.

This clone was counted a few times. V and J are TRBV7-2 and TRBJ2-1, with a possible D match to TRBD1 (6 bases). Germline values: CDR1 SGHTA, CDR2 FQGNSA. Trimming stripped 0 bases from V and 10 bases from J, with 7 bases between. The CDR3 runs 12 residues. For the CDR3, the DNA is TGTGCCAGCAGCTTAGCGGGGGCCGAGCAGTTCTTC. Translation gives CASSLAGAEQFF. Based on the CDR3 plus reference TRBV7-2 and TRBJ2-1, the full variable domain is GAGVSQSPSNKVTEKGKDVELRCDPISGHTALYWYRQSLGQGLEFLIYFQGNSAPDKSGLPSDRFSAERTGGSVSTLTIQRTQQEDSAVYLCASSLAGAEQFFGPGTRLTVL.

This sequence joins TRBV5-1 and TRBJ2-5, with D uncertain. CDR1 is SGHRS and CDR2 is YFSETQ in the germline V gene. Trimming removed 0 bases at V and 4 bases at J, with 13 bases between. This CDR3 spans 15 amino acids. In nucleotides, the CDR3 is TGCGCCAGCAGCTTGGGCCTGCGTGCAGGAGAGACCCAGTACTTC. Protein product: CASSLGLRAGETQYF.

The rearrangement joins TRBV14 to TRBJ1-6, with D perhaps matching TRBD1 (6 bases). Germline loops: CDR1 SGHDN, CDR2 FVKESK. This CDR3 region has 15 residues. With 3 bases removed from V and 6 bases from J, the gap between germline ends came to 12 bases. Here the CDR3 reads CASSHMDSLNSPLHF. CDR3 nucleotide sequence: TGTGCCAGCAGCCATATGGACAGTCTTAATTCACCCCTCCACTTT.

This rearrangement joins TRBV11-3 to TRBJ2-6, with 7 bases lining up with TRBD1. V lost 6 bases, J lost 3 bases, and 2 bases stayed unmatched. The germline V gene has CDR1 SGHNT and CDR2 YENEEA. The CDR3 runs to 14 residues. Here the CDR3 DNA reads TGTGCCAGCAGAGACAGGGATGGGGCCAACGTCCTGACTTTC. The encoded protein is CASRDRDGANVLTF.

The chain is built from TRBV7-9 and TRBJ1-4, with TRBD1 as a possible D gene (6 bases). CDR3 size: 15 residues. The germline V and J ends were trimmed by 5 bases and 4 bases, with 14 bases remaining between them. The germline V gene encodes CDR1 SEHNR and CDR2 FQNEAQ (reference sequence). CDR3 nucleotide sequence: TGTGCCAGCAGCCCACCGGACAGAAATAATGAAAAACTGTTTTTT. It codes for CASSPPDRNNEKLFF.

The chain joins TRBV19 to TRBJ2-2, with a tentative D call TRBD1 (6 bases). The CDR3 runs to 14 residues. V dropped 6 bases and J dropped 4 bases, with 12 bases sitting between them. CDR1 is LNHDA and CDR2 is SQIVND in the germline V gene (reference sequence). CDR3 amino acids: CASSTQGSTGELFF. The CDR3 DNA reads TGTGCCAGTAGCACACAGGGATCCACCGGGGAGCTGTTTTTT.

The CDR3 here is CASSPLIAAYTDTQYF. The CDR3 region has the DNA TGTGCCAGCAGCCCTTTAATAGCGGCTTACACAGATACGCAGTATTTT. V usage is TRBV14 and J usage is TRBJ2-3, with TRBD2 as a possible D gene (6 bases). From germline, CDR1 is SGHDN and CDR2 FVKESK. This CDR3 is built from 16 residues. The germline V and J ends were trimmed by 4 bases and 2 bases, with 16 bases remaining between them.